This entry lists 28 T cell receptor beta chains sequenced from one sample in a study of vaccination and CD4 T cells after COVID-19. Treatment in this sample: roughly ten-day PBMC culture with coronavirus spike peptide pools or control peptides (ViraFEST assay). An Oncomine TCR Beta short-read assay was used to sequence the DNA from cultured CD4+ T cells. TCRdb re-analysed the PCR reads in MiXCR, keeping a single row per CDR3 protein. The data hold 18,000 or so distinct CDR3 sequences, with around 60% observed a single time. Their antigen targets remain unknown. Specimen: CD4+ T cells from blood, cultured in vitro. The receptor set was obtained from a human donor who had recovered from COVID-19.

The rearrangement uses TRBV19 and TRBJ2-2; the D is unclear. Per germline, CDR1 LNHDA and CDR2 SQIVND (reference sequence). There are 15 residues in the CDR3. Trimming removed 1 base at V and 1 base at J, with 7 bases between. As DNA, the CDR3 is TGTGCCAGTAGTATAGCGGGTAGGAACACCGGGGAGCTGTTTTTT. This sequence encodes CASSIAGRNTGELFF.

V usage is TRBV7-9 and J usage is TRBJ2-3, with D perhaps TRBD2 (7 bases). The CDR3 is 16 residues long. V gave up 4 bases and J gave up 1 base, with 15 bases separating them. Germline V gene sequence: CDR1 SEHNR, CDR2 FQNEAQ (reference sequence). CDR3 residues: CASSYRAGEGTDTQYF. The CDR3 nucleotides read TGTGCCAGCAGCTACAGGGCGGGAGAGGGCACAGATACGCAGTATTTT.

This rearrangement joins TRBV20-1 to TRBJ2-1; tentatively, D is TRBD1 or TRBD2 (5 bases each). Germline V gene sequence: CDR1 DFQATT, CDR2 SNEGSKA (reference sequence). The CDR3 is 11 amino acids. V lost 6 bases and J lost 7, with 10 bases in between. The CDR3 DNA follows: TGCAGTGCCCGGGGCAATAATGAGCAGTTCTTC. This codes for CSARGNNEQFF.

The V gene is TRBV4-3, the J gene TRBJ2-1; tentative D call: TRBD1 (6 bases). The CDR3 contains 14 residues. In germline, CDR1 is LGHNA, CDR2 YSLEER. Trimming removed 4 bases from V and 5 bases from J, with 12 bases in between. The CDR3 is CASSPQRTDNEQFF. CDR3 DNA sequence: TGCGCCAGCAGCCCCCAGAGGACAGACAATGAGCAGTTCTTC.

This clonotype was observed a handful of times. The rearrangement joins TRBV20-1 to TRBJ2-4; 7 bases agree with TRBD2. The CDR3 loop spans 12 amino acids. V lost 6 bases to trimming and J lost 8 bases; unmatched junction nucleotides: 7. Germline V gives CDR1 DFQATT, CDR2 SNEGSKA (reference sequence). The CDR3 nucleotides are TGCAGTGCGCTCCCGGGGGGAGACATTCAGTACTTC. Translating it yields CSALPGGDIQYF.

This chain connects TRBV7-2 to TRBJ2-1; 9 bases fit TRBD2. The V gene end was trimmed by 3 bases and the J gene end by 7 bases; junction bases not matched to a gene: 7. The CDR3 loop spans 15 amino acids. CDR1 and CDR2 from the germline V gene are SGHTA and FQGNSA. The CDR3 DNA reads TGTGCCAGCAGCTTCCCGCTAGCGGGAAGGAATGAGCAGTTCTTC. Protein: CASSFPLAGRNEQFF.

There are a few counts of this clonotype. The chain has TRBV6-5 and TRBJ1-5; tentative D call: TRBD1 (5 bases). V lost 0 bases and J 8 bases, leaving 11 bases between the germline ends. CDR3 length: 14 amino acids. Germline V gives CDR1 MNHEY, CDR2 SVGAGI. CDR3 sequence (DNA): TGTGCCAGCAGTTACTCGCAGCAGGGAGAGCCCCAGCATTTT. Its translation is CASSYSQQGEPQHF.

The chain joins TRBV24-1 to TRBJ2-5, with 8 bases identical to TRBD2. Losses at the gene ends were 4 bases for V and 4 bases for J; bases not matched to a gene: 13. Germline V gives CDR1 KGHDR, CDR2 SFDVKD. The length of the CDR3 is 17 residues. The CDR3 region is CATSDPKAGAARETQYF. CDR3 DNA sequence: TGTGCCACCAGTGACCCGAAAGCGGGAGCGGCCAGAGAGACCCAGTACTTC.

The chain uses TRBV30 and TRBJ1-5; the D gene is possibly TRBD1 (6 bases). CDR1 GTSNPN and CDR2 SVGIG come from the germline V gene (reference sequence). The CDR3 covers 15 residues. Trimming took off 3 bases at V and 4 bases at J, with 16 bases between the two ends. The CDR3 nucleotides are TGTGCCTGGAGCTTCGGGGGGGCAGGGAATCAGCCCCAGCATTTT. It translates to CAWSFGGAGNQPQHF.

V usage is TRBV18 and J usage is TRBJ2-5; 8 bases fit TRBD1. The CDR3 totals 15 residues. The V and J ends lost 3 bases and 6 bases, in that order; junction bases with no gene match: 9. Germline assignment: CDR1 KGHSH and CDR2 LQKENI. The CDR3 DNA reads as TGTGCCAGCTCACCCCAAGGACAGGGCGAACAGACCCAGTACTTC. Translating it yields CASSPQGQGEQTQYF.

J is TRBJ2-3 and V is TRBV7-6; TRBD1 agrees at 7 bases. The CDR3 has 16 amino acids. V gave up 5 bases and J gave up 1 base; unmatched junction bases: 9. The germline CDR1 and CDR2 sequences are SGHVS and FNYEAQ. The DNA of the CDR3 is TGTGCCAGCAGCCCCCGACAGGGAAGGGGCACAGATACGCAGTATTTT. It codes for CASSPRQGRGTDTQYF. Combining the CDR3 with reference TRBV7-6 and TRBJ2-3 gives the whole variable domain GAGVSQSPRYKVTKRGQDVALRCDPISGHVSLYWYRQALGQGPEFLTYFNYEAQQDKSGLPNDRFSAERPEGSISTLTIQRTEQRDSAMYRCASSPRQGRGTDTQYFGPGTRLTVL.

This sequence joins TRBV5-1 and TRBJ1-6; D call uncertain. CDR1 SGHRS and CDR2 YFSETQ come from the germline V gene. The V end was cut by 0 bases, the J end by 9 bases, with 10 bases between. The CDR3 loop spans 14 amino acids. CDR3 in DNA: TGCGCCAGCAGCTTGGCGGAAGCGGCTTCACCCCTCCACTTT. Translated: CASSLAEAASPLHF.

This chain joins TRBV20-1 and TRBJ2-7; 9 bases are a match to TRBD2. Germline V gene data show CDR1 as DFQATT and CDR2 as SNEGSKA (reference sequence). V shed 1 base and J 2 bases; nucleotides not matched to a gene: 6. CDR3 length equals 15 residues. Written as DNA, the CDR3 is TGCAGTGCTAGAGGGGGAAGCGGGAGGACCTACGAGCAGTACTTC. Translating gives CSARGGSGRTYEQYF.

The chain links TRBV20-1 to TRBJ2-3; D call uncertain. CDR3 length: 14 residues. V lost 4 bases and J lost 5, with 16 bases in between. CDR1 is DFQATT, CDR2 SNEGSKA, per germline (reference sequence). The CDR3 region is CSAIYSSNGDTQYF. DNA for the CDR3: TGCAGTGCTATATACTCCAGTAACGGAGATACGCAGTATTTT.

This clonotype has more than one count but fewer than ten. The CDR3 DNA follows: TGTGCCAGCAGTACCCCGGACAGGCTCTATGGCTACACCTTC. It is translated as CASSTPDRLYGYTF. This chain connects TRBV28 to TRBJ1-2; the match to TRBD1 covers 7 bases. The CDR3 covers 14 residues. The V gene end was trimmed by 5 bases and the J gene end by 4 bases; junction bases not matched to a gene: 7. Per germline, CDR1 MDHEN and CDR2 SYDVKM.

The chain joins TRBV5-4 to TRBJ2-7; no definite D call. Deletions cut 0 bases from V and 3 bases from J, with 7 bases between. Germline V lookup: CDR1 SGHNT, CDR2 YYREEE (reference sequence). CDR3 length: 13 amino acids. CDR3 protein: CASSLANSYEQYF. The DNA of the CDR3 is TGTGCCAGCAGCTTGGCCAACAGCTACGAGCAGTACTTC.

This rearrangement joins TRBV11-2 to TRBJ1-5, with unresolved D. Germline V gene sequence: CDR1 SGHAT, CDR2 FQNNGV. V dropped 4 bases and J dropped 3 bases, with 10 bases sitting between them. This CDR3 has 14 amino acids. CDR3 region: CASSSSGINQPQHF. As DNA, the CDR3 is TGTGCCAGCAGCTCCTCAGGAATCAATCAGCCCCAGCATTTT.

This clonotype was observed a few times. The genes are TRBV19 and TRBJ1-1; the match to TRBD1 covers 8 bases. CDR1 is LNHDA, CDR2 SQIVND, per germline (reference sequence). The CDR3 is made up of 14 amino acids. The V gene end was trimmed by 5 bases and the J gene end by 5 bases; junction bases not matched to a gene: 7. CDR3 amino acids: CASSPDRGGTEAFF. The CDR3 DNA sequence: TGTGCCAGTAGTCCCGACAGGGGTGGAACTGAAGCTTTCTTT.

The rearrangement links TRBV7-3 to TRBJ2-5; no clear D gene. Trimming removed 3 bases from V and 3 bases from J, with 8 bases in between. Germline CDR1 reads SGHTA; CDR2 reads FQGTGA. The CDR3 is made up of 13 amino acids. CDR3 coding DNA: TGTGCCAGCAGCTTCCGCAGAAAAGAGACCCAGTACTTC. This gives the protein CASSFRRKETQYF.

This clonotype was detected only a few times. V gene TRBV27 combines with J gene TRBJ1-2; 11 bases fit TRBD1. The V gene end was trimmed by 8 bases and the J gene end by 4 bases; junction bases not matched to a gene: 6. CDR1 is MNHEY and CDR2 is SMNVEV in the germline V gene (reference sequence). The CDR3 is 14 residues long. The CDR3 sequence is CASGHGTGGYGYTF. The CDR3 region has the DNA TGTGCCAGCGGACATGGGACAGGGGGCTATGGCTACACCTTC.

The J gene is TRBJ2-7, the V gene TRBV7-2, with 8 bases fitting TRBD1. Germline V gene lookup returns CDR1 SGHTA and CDR2 FQGNSA. After removal of 5 bases from V and 3 bases from J, the junction contained 3 bases not matched to a gene. The CDR3 is 13 amino acids. The CDR3 DNA reads as TGTGCCAGCAGCGTCGGGACAGGCTACGAGCAGTACTTC. It specifies CASSVGTGYEQYF.

The CDR3 bases are TGTGCCAGTAGTATAGGGGGGAGGCTAGCGGGAGTAGAGACCCAGTACTTC. This encodes CASSIGGRLAGVETQYF. The chain has TRBV19 and TRBJ2-5; 10 bases map to TRBD2. This CDR3 is 17 amino acids long. CDR1 LNHDA and CDR2 SQIVND come from the germline V gene (reference sequence). Unmatched junction bases numbered 9, after V lost 1 base and J lost 4 bases.

This chain uses TRBV28 with TRBJ1-1; D perhaps matches TRBD1 (6 bases). Germline CDR1 MDHEN, CDR2 SYDVKM. V lost 8 bases and J 5 bases, leaving 12 bases between the germline ends. The CDR3 runs to 12 residues. The CDR3 nucleotides read TGTGCCAGCGTCGTACAGGGTACTGAAGCTTTCTTT. Amino acids: CASVVQGTEAFF.

The chain is built from TRBV7-2 and TRBJ2-4; D might be TRBD2 (5 bases). Trimming took 3 bases from V and 0 from J, leaving 6 bases between them. The CDR3 runs to 14 residues. The germline V gene encodes CDR1 SGHTA and CDR2 FQGNSA. In nucleotides, the CDR3 is TGTGCCAGCAGCTTGAGGGTAGCCAAAAACATTCAGTACTTC. This translates into CASSLRVAKNIQYF.

This sequence joins TRBV24-1 and TRBJ2-7, with D perhaps TRBD1 or TRBD2 (5 bases each). Trimming pared 7 bases from V and 4 bases from J, leaving 10 bases between. CDR3 length equals 12 residues. In germline, CDR1 is KGHDR, CDR2 SFDVKD. CDR3 sequence reads: CATSGTTYEQYF. The CDR3 nucleotides read TGTGCCACCAGCGGGACCACTTACGAGCAGTACTTC.

The rearrangement joins TRBV18 to TRBJ2-7, with 10 positions matching TRBD2. After removal of 1 base from V and 4 bases from J, the junction contained 4 bases not matched to a gene. Per the germline V gene, CDR1 is KGHSH and CDR2 is LQKENI. The CDR3 has 15 residues. CDR3 region: CASSPQAGGGYEQYF. Written as DNA, the CDR3 is TGTGCCAGCTCACCACAAGCGGGAGGGGGGTACGAGCAGTACTTC.

The V gene is TRBV20-1, the J gene TRBJ1-2; unclear D gene. Germline V gives CDR1 DFQATT, CDR2 SNEGSKA (reference sequence). The CDR3 has 10 amino acids. Trimming took 0 bases from V and 8 from J, leaving 4 bases between them. DNA for the CDR3: TGCAGTGCTAGAGATGAGGGCTACACCTTC. Residues: CSARDEGYTF.

This clonotype was observed a handful of times. V usage is TRBV6-5 and J usage is TRBJ2-5; D ambiguous. Germline V gene lookup returns CDR1 MNHEY and CDR2 SVGAGI. Trimming pared 0 bases from V and 0 bases from J, leaving 14 bases between. This CDR3 region has 17 residues. This CDR3 reads CASSYSIGRWNQETQYF. In DNA, the CDR3 is TGTGCCAGCAGTTACTCGATAGGCAGGTGGAACCAAGAGACCCAGTACTTC.